These 10 T cell receptor beta chains came from one sample sequenced in a study of radiation and T cells in renal cell carcinoma (dated by TCRdb to 2020 to 2022). The time point label corresponds to: baseline pretreatment blood. The label giving this sample's treatment or condition can be read as: 15 Gy SBRT to primary tumor, nephrectomy 4 weeks later. To prepare the library, the immunoSEQ multiplex PCR assay was applied. Entries here come from immuneACCESS through TCRdb and include only in-frame sequences with V and J called. Some clones fail to appear in such tables; in the studies checked, an unresolved V gene covers under half of the shortfall, and the cause of the remainder is unknown. Recorded for this sample are roughly 120,000 clones; around 80% of them occurred a single time. Around 3% of the sample rests with the top ten. The source was blood, collected from a patient whose treatment included radiotherapy and nephrectomy. These receptor sequences come from a woman aged 60 to 75 with renal cell carcinoma.

In this sample, this clone turned up once. This chain connects TRBV19 to TRBJ2-7, with TRBD1 as a possible D gene (5 bases). Germline V gene sequence: CDR1 LNHDA, CDR2 SQIVND (reference sequence). CDR3 size: 13 residues. Trimming pared 6 bases from V and 2 bases from J, leaving 11 bases between. CDR3 coding DNA: TGTGCCAGTAGCCTACAGGAGACCTACGAGCAGTACTTC. Its protein is CASSLQETYEQYF.

This chain connects TRBV28 to TRBJ1-6, with D possibly TRBD1 on 5 matching bases. The germline CDR1 and CDR2 sequences are MDHEN and SYDVKM. This CDR3 is built from 15 residues. V lost 5 bases and J lost 11, with 19 bases in between. DNA of the CDR3: TGTGCCAGCAGTCCGGACACCCACCCCGATCCACCCCTCCACTTT. It codes for CASSPDTHPDPPLHF.

The gene calls are TRBV9 and TRBJ1-1; 10 nucleotides line up with TRBD1. V trimming: 1 base; J trimming: 4 bases; junction bases outside the gene matches: 7. Germline assignment: CDR1 SGDLS and CDR2 YYNGEE. CDR3 size: 16 residues. CDR3 DNA sequence: TGTGCCAGCAGCGTATTGGGACAGGGGACCTCCACTGAAGCTTTCTTT. Translation: CASSVLGQGTSTEAFF.

The chain couples TRBV6-6 to TRBJ2-3, with 8 bases that match TRBD1. Germline values: CDR1 MNHNY, CDR2 SVGAGI (reference sequence). Trimming took 7 bases from V and 3 from J; bases not matched to a gene: 9. The CDR3 consists of 15 residues. This CDR3 reads CASTKGTGGTDTQYF. The CDR3 nucleotides are TGTGCCAGCACCAAGGGCACAGGGGGGACAGATACGCAGTATTTT.

The chain carries TRBV7-2 and TRBJ1-1, with TRBD1 as a possible D gene (6 bases). CDR1 and CDR2 from the germline V gene are SGHTA and FQGNSA. The V gene lost 4 bases and the J gene lost 3 bases, with 15 bases spanning the gap. This CDR3 has 15 residues. The CDR3 nucleotides are TGTGCCAGCAGCTCAATTGGACAGATATACACTGAAGCTTTCTTT. Encoded protein: CASSSIGQIYTEAFF.

The rearrangement joins TRBV6-6 to TRBJ2-1; D possibly uses TRBD1 or TRBD2 (5 bases each). Germline loops: CDR1 MNHNY, CDR2 SVGAGI (reference sequence). CDR3 length: 13 amino acids. Trimming took off 11 bases at V and 4 bases at J, with 15 bases between the two ends. The DNA of the CDR3 is TGTGCCTTTGGGACCTCCCCGTACAATGAGCAGTTCTTC. Protein product: CAFGTSPYNEQFF.

The V call is TRBV28, the J call TRBJ2-7, with 8 bases that match TRBD1. From germline, CDR1 is MDHEN and CDR2 SYDVKM. The J segment lost 2 bases and the V segment lost 8 bases, leaving 11 bases of the junction unmatched. The CDR3 is 15 amino acids. CDR3 bases: TGTGCCAGCGGCCCCAGGGGGCTATCAACCTACGAGCAGTACTTC. This codes for CASGPRGLSTYEQYF.

V is TRBV28 and J is TRBJ1-2; no reliable D call. The CDR3 runs to 14 residues. Germline CDR1 and CDR2: MDHEN and SYDVKM. Trimming pared 2 bases from V and 2 bases from J, leaving 9 bases between. The CDR3 DNA sequence: TGTGCCAGCAGTTTACTTGGGCAGAACTATGGCTACACCTTC. Amino acid sequence: CASSLLGQNYGYTF.

The chain joins TRBV6-6 to TRBJ2-3; TRBD2 might be the D (6 bases). V was pared by 5 bases and J by 15 bases, with 15 bases between. The CDR3 has 11 amino acids. Germline values: CDR1 MNHNY, CDR2 SVGAGI (reference sequence). CDR3 protein: CASSRGTTFYF. The CDR3, as DNA: TGTGCCAGCAGTCGCGGGACCACATTCTATTTT.

The V gene is TRBV28, the J gene TRBJ2-1; the match to TRBD2 covers 11 bases. After removal of 2 bases from V and 10 bases from J, the junction contained 13 bases not matched to a gene. Germline V gives CDR1 MDHEN, CDR2 SYDVKM. This CDR3 is 17 amino acids long. CDR3 DNA: TGTGCCAGCAGTTTAACTAGCGGGAGCTTGATGGTGATGGAGCAGTTCTTC. Translation: CASSLTSGSLMVMEQFF.